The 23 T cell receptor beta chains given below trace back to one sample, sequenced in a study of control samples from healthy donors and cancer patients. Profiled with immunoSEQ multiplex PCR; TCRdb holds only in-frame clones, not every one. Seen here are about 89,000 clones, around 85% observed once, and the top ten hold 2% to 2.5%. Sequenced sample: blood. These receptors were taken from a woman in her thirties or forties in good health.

CDR3 sequence: CASSTPPQNYGYTF. DNA for the CDR3: TGTGCCAGCAGCACACCACCCCAGAACTATGGCTACACCTTC. V usage is TRBV3-1 (or the pseudogene TRBV3-2) and J usage is TRBJ1-2; the D is unclear. Germline loops: CDR1 LGHDT, CDR2 YNNKEL (reference sequence). The CDR3 is 14 amino acids. V was trimmed by 5 bases and J by 2 bases, leaving 12 bases between them.

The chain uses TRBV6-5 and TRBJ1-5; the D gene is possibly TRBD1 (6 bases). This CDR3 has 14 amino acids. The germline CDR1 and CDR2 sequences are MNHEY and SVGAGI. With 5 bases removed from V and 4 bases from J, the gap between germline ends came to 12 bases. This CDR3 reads CASSHGTTNQPQHF. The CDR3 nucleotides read TGTGCCAGCAGTCACGGGACAACGAATCAGCCCCAGCATTTT.

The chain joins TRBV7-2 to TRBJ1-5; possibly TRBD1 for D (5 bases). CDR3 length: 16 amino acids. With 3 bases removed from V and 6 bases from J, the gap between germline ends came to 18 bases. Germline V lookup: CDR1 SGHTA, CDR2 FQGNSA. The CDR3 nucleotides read TGTGCCAGCAGCTTCTCCAGGGTGACGGGAGTTCAGCCCCAGCATTTT. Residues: CASSFSRVTGVQPQHF.

The CDR3 nucleotides read TGTGCCACCAGGGATAGTCCGGGACTAGCGGGATACAATGAGCAGTTCTTC. This encodes CATRDSPGLAGYNEQFF. The chain uses TRBV11-2 and TRBJ2-1; 13 bases line up with TRBD2. J gave up 4 bases and V 10 bases, and 13 bases lay outside the gene matches. The CDR3 is 17 amino acids. The germline gives CDR1 SGHAT, CDR2 FQNNGV.

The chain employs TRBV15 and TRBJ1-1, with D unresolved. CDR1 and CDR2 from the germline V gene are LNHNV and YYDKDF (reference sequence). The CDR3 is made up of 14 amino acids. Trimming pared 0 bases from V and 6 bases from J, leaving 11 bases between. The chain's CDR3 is CATSREKYNPEAFF. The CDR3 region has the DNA TGTGCCACCAGCAGAGAAAAATACAACCCTGAAGCTTTCTTT.

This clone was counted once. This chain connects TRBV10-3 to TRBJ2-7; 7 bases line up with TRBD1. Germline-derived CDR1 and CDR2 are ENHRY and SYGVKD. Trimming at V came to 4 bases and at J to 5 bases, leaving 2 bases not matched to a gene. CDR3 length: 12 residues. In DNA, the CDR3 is TGTGCCATCAGTGTGGGGACAGACGAGCAGTACTTC. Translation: CAISVGTDEQYF.

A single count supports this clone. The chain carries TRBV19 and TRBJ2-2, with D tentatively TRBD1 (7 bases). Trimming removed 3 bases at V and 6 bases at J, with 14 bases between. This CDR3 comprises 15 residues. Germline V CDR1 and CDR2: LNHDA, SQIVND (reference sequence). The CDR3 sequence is CASSISEGASGELFF. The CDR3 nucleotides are TGTGCCAGTAGTATTTCGGAGGGGGCGTCCGGGGAGCTGTTTTTT.

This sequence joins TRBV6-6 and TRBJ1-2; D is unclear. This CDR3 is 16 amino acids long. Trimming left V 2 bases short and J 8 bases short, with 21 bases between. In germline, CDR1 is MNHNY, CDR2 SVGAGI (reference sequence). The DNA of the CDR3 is TGTGCCAGCAGTTACCCCCCCGGAGGGCGATATCAGGGCTACACCTTC. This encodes CASSYPPGGRYQGYTF.

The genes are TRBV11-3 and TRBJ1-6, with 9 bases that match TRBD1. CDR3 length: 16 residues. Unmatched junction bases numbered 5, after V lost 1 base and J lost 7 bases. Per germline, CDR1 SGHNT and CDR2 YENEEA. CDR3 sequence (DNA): TGTGCCAGCAGCTTAGCTGGGACAGGGAGGAATTCACCCCTCCACTTT. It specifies CASSLAGTGRNSPLHF. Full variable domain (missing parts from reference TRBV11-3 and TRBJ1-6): EAGVVQSPRYKIIEKKQPVAFWCNPISGHNTLYWYLQNLGQGPELLIRYENEEAVDDSQLPKDRFSAERLKGVDSTLKIQPAELGDSAVYLCASSLAGTGRNSPLHFGNGTRLTVT.

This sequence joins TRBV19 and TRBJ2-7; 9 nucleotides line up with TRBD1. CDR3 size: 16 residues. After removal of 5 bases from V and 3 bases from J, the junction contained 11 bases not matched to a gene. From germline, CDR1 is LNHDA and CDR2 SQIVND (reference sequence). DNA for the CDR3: TGTGCCAGTAGTCCAAGACCGGGACAGGGTCACTACGAGCAGTACTTC. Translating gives CASSPRPGQGHYEQYF.

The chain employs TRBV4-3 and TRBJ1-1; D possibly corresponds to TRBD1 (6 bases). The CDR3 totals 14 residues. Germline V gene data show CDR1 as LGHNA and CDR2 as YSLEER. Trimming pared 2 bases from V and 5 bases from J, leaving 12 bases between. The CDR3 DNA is TGCGCCAGCAGCCAATCGGGGGGCTCTACTGAAGCTTTCTTT. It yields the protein CASSQSGGSTEAFF.

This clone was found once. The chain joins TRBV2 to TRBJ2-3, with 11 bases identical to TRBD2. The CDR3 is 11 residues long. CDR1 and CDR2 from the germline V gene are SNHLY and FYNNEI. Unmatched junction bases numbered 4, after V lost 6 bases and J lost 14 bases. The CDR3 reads CASSPSGGTYF. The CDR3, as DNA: TGTGCCAGCAGCCCTAGCGGGGGGACGTATTTT.

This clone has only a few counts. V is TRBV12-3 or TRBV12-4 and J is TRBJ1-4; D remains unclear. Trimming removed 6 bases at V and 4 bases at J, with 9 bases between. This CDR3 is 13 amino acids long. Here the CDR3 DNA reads TGTGCCAGCAGCCTGGACGGTAATGAAAAACTGTTTTTT. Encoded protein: CASSLDGNEKLFF.

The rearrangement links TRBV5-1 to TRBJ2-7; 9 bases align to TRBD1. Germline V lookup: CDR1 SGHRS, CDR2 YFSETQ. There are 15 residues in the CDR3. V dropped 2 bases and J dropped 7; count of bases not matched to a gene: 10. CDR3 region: CASSLLGQGKEEQYF. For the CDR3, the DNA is TGCGCCAGCAGCTTATTAGGACAGGGGAAGGAAGAGCAGTACTTC.

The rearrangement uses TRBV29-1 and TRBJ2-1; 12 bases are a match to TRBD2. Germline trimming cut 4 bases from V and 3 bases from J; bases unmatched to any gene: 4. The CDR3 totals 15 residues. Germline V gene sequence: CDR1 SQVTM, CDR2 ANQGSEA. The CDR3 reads CSVGLAGDFYNEQFF. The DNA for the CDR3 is TGCAGCGTTGGACTAGCGGGGGATTTCTACAATGAGCAGTTCTTC.

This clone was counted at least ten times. In DNA, the CDR3 is TGTGCCAGCAGCTTATTGGGGAACTCCTACGAGCAGTACTTC. Translation: CASSLLGNSYEQYF. This chain links TRBV7-9 with TRBJ2-7; D unresolved. Germline CDR1 is SEHNR and CDR2 is FQNEAQ (reference sequence). V gave up 2 bases and J gave up 0 bases, with 8 bases separating them. The CDR3 covers 14 residues.

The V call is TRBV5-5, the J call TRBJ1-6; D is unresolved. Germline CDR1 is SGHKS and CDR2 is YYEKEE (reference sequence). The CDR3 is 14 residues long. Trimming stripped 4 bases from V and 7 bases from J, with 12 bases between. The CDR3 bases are TGTGCCAGCAGCCCCGTAACGGGCAATTCACCCCTCCACTTT. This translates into CASSPVTGNSPLHF. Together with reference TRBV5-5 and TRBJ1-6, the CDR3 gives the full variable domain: DAGVTQSPTHLIKTRGQQVTLRCSPISGHKSVSWYQQVLGQGPQFIFQYYEKEERGRGNFPDRFSARQFPNYSSELNVNALLLGDSALYLCASSPVTGNSPLHFGNGTRLTVT.

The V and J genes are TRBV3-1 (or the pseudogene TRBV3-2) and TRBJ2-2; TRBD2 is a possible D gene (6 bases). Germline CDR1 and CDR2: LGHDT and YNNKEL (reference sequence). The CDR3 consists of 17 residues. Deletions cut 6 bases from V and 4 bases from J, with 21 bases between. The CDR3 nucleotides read TGTGCCAGCAGTCTCTCGGGGATCCTAGCGAGCACCGGGGAGCTGTTTTTT. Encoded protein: CASSLSGILASTGELFF.

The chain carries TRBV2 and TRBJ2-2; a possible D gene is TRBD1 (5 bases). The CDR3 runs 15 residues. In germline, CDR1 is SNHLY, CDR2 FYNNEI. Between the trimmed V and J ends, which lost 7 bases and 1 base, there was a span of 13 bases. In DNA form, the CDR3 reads TGTGCCAGCATCCAGGACAAGCGGAACACCGGGGAGCTGTTTTTT. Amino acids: CASIQDKRNTGELFF.

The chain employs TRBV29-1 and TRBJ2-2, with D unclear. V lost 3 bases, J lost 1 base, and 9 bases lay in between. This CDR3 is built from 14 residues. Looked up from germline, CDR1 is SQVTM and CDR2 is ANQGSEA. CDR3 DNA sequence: TGCAGCGTTGAGCCCGACATGAACACCGGGGAGCTGTTTTTT. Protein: CSVEPDMNTGELFF.

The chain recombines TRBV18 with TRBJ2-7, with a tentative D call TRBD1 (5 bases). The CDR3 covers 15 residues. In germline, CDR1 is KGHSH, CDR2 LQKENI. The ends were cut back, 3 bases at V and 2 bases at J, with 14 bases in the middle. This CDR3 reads CASSPDSLQTYEQYF. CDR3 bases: TGTGCCAGCTCACCCGACAGCTTACAAACCTACGAGCAGTACTTC.

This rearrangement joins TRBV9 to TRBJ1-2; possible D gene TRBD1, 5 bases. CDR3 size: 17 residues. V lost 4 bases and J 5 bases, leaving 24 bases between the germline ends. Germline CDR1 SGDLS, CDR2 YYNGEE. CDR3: CASSPRGEGSQGYGYTF. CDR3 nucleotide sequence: TGTGCCAGCAGCCCACGGGGGGAAGGGTCTCAAGGGTATGGCTACACCTTC.

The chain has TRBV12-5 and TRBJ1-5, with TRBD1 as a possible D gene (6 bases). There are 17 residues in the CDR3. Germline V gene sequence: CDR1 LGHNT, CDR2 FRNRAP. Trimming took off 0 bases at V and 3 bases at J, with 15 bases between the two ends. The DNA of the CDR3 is TGTGCTAGTGGTTTGGTACCGGGGGCCAGTCTCAATCAGCCCCAGCATTTT. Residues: CASGLVPGASLNQPQHF.